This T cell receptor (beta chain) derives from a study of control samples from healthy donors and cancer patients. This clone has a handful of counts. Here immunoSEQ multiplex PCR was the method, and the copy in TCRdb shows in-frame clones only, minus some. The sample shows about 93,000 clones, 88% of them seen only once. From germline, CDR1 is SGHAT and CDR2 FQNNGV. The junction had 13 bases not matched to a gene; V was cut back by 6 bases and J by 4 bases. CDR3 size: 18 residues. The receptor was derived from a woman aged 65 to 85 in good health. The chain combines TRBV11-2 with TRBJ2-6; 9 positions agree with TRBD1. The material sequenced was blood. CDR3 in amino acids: CASRPLRQGVKGANVLTF. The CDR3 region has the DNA TGTGCCAGCAGACCCCTCCGACAGGGGGTGAAGGGGGCCAACGTCCTGACTTTC. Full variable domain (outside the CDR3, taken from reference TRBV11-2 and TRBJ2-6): EAGVAQSPRYKIIEKRQSVAFWCNPISGHATLYWYQQILGQGPKLLIQFQNNGVVDDSQLPKDRFSAERLKGVDSTLKIQPAKLEDSAVYLCASRPLRQGVKGANVLTFGAGSRLTVL.